Presented here are 11 T cell receptor beta chains from one specimen sequenced in a study of blood T cells in healthy people across ages. The second PCR ran roughly 6 to 11 cycles with a sample-barcoded 5' primer and J-beta primers. TCRdb reprocessed the 5' RACE reads via MiXCR and lists one record per CDR3 protein. The sample carries 600,000 or so distinct CDR3 sequences, approximately 30% recorded once. Specimen: blood. These receptors all stem from a woman older than 75 in good health.

There are many counts of this clonotype. V is TRBV7-9 and J is TRBJ2-3, with 7 bases fitting TRBD2. V shed 3 bases, J shed 2 bases, and the junction held 5 bases outside the gene matches. Germline lookup yields CDR1 SEHNR and CDR2 FQNEAQ (reference sequence). This CDR3 comprises 15 residues. CDR3 loop: CASSLGLADTDTQYF. Here the CDR3 DNA reads TGTGCCAGCAGCTTGGGGCTAGCGGACACAGATACGCAGTATTTT.

This clonotype was observed a few times. It may be a read error: a sequence one base away is much more abundant. This chain links TRBV6-5 with TRBJ2-7; D gene uncertain. The CDR3 totals 11 residues. V was trimmed by 6 bases and J by 7 bases, leaving 10 bases between them. The germline gives CDR1 MNHEY, CDR2 SVGAGI. The CDR3: CASSGKNEQYF. CDR3 nucleotide sequence: TGTGCCAGCAGCGGTAAGAATGAGCAGTACTTC.

With regard to this clonotype: A much larger clone differs from this one at a single base, so this may be a read error. CDR3 residues: CATSRDHGETQFF. As DNA, the CDR3 is TGTGCCACCAGCAGAGACCACGGGGAGACCCAGTTCTTC. The rearrangement links TRBV15 to TRBJ2-1, with D maybe TRBD2 (5 bases). The CDR3 runs 13 residues. The germline V and J ends were trimmed by 0 bases and 13 bases, with 13 bases remaining between them. CDR1 is LNHNV and CDR2 is YYDKDF in the germline V gene (reference sequence).

V and J are TRBV6-1 and TRBJ1-2, with TRBD1 as a possible D gene (5 bases). The CDR3 has 14 amino acids. CDR1 is MNHNS and CDR2 is SASEGT in the germline V gene. Trimming cost V 1 base and J 0 bases, with 6 bases left between them. CDR3 sequence: CASSEGGSNYGYTF. The CDR3 DNA reads TGTGCCAGCAGTGAAGGGGGCTCTAACTATGGCTACACCTTC.

This clonotype was seen a single time. Its ends do not fully match the called genes, so a read error is possible. The genes are TRBV12-3 or TRBV12-4 and TRBJ1-1, with D possibly being TRBD1 (5 bases). The CDR3 runs 14 residues. In DNA, the CDR3 is TGCGCCAGCGGTTTGGGGGGACTGAACACTGAAGCTTTCTTT. Protein product: CASGLGGLNTEAFF.

This clonotype was detected many times. The chain uses TRBV6-1 and TRBJ1-6; D ambiguous. Trimming removed 2 bases at V and 6 bases at J, with 5 bases between. The CDR3 is 13 amino acids. Germline V gene lookup returns CDR1 MNHNS and CDR2 SASEGT. For the CDR3, the DNA is TGTGCCAGCAGTGAATTCCGTAATTCACCCCTCCACTTT. Translated: CASSEFRNSPLHF.

As concerns this clonotype: A single base separates this from a much larger clone, so it may be a read error. V and J are TRBV9 and TRBJ2-3; TRBD1 or TRBD2 may be the D gene (5 bases each). Germline V gives CDR1 SGDLS, CDR2 YYNGEE. The CDR3 totals 14 residues. V lost 5 bases to trimming and J lost 4 bases, with 14 bases between them. In DNA form, the CDR3 reads TGTGCCAGCAGTCGCGAGGGGTCGGCAGATACGCAGTATTTT. Protein product: CASSREGSADTQYF. The variable domain in full, completed from reference TRBV9 and TRBJ2-3, reads DSGVTQTPKHLITATGQRVTLRCSPRSGDLSVYWYQQSLDQGLQFLIQYYNGEERAKGNILERFSAQQFPDLHSELNLSSLELGDSALYFCASSREGSADTQYFGPGTRLTVL.

The genes are TRBV20-1 and TRBJ1-2; tentative D call: TRBD1 (5 bases). The CDR3 is 13 amino acids. The V end was cut by 5 bases, the J end by 3 bases, with 13 bases between. Germline CDR1 and CDR2: DFQATT and SNEGSKA (reference sequence). The CDR3 DNA reads TGCAGTGCTCCTAAAGTAGGGGACTATGGCTACACCTTC. Its protein product is CSAPKVGDYGYTF.

This clonotype was picked up many times. The chain combines TRBV28 with TRBJ2-5, with 14 positions matching TRBD2. CDR3 length: 18 amino acids. The germline V gene has CDR1 MDHEN and CDR2 SYDVKM. After removal of 3 bases from V and 0 bases from J, the junction contained 6 bases not matched to a gene. CDR3 in DNA: TGTGCCAGCAGTTTTGGTGGACTAGCGGGGGGATACCAAGAGACCCAGTACTTC. Its translation is CASSFGGLAGGYQETQYF. The full variable domain, its missing parts supplied by reference TRBV28 and TRBJ2-5, is DVKVTQSSRYLVKRTGEKVFLECVQDMDHENMFWYRQDPGLGLRLIYFSYDVKMKEKGDIPEGYSVSREKKERFSLILESASTNQTSMYLCASSFGGLAGGYQETQYFGPGTRLLVL.

This clonotype showed up many times. As DNA, the CDR3 is TGTGCCAGCAGTCTAGCGGGTCAGAGCTACGAGCAGTACTTC. Translation gives CASSLAGQSYEQYF. The chain links TRBV7-9 to TRBJ2-7; 8 nucleotides match TRBD2. The length of the CDR3 is 14 residues. The germline CDR1 and CDR2 sequences are SEHNR and FQNEAQ (reference sequence). The junction had 7 bases not matched to a gene; V was cut back by 6 bases and J by 3 bases.

Details on this clonotype: A much larger clone is a single base away; this may be a read error. The rearrangement uses TRBV28 and TRBJ2-7; 9 nucleotides line up with TRBD1. The better agreement between TRBJ2-5 and the DNA end casts doubt on the J call. Germline V gives CDR1 MDHEN, CDR2 SYDVKM. The CDR3 loop spans 13 amino acids. The CDR3 spells CAGSTGGPETQYF. In DNA form, the CDR3 reads TGTGCCGGTAGTACAGGGGGCCCAGAGACCCAGTACTTC.